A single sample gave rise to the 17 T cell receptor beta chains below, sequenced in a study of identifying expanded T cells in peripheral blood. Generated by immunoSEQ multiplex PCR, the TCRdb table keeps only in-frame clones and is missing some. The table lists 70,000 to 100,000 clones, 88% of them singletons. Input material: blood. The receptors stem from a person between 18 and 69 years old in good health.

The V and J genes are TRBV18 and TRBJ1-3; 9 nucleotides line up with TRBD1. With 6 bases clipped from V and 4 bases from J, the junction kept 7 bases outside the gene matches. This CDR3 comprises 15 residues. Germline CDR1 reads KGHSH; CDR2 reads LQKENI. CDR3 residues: CASSAQGADGNTIYF. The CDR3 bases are TGTGCCAGCTCTGCACAGGGGGCGGACGGAAACACCATATATTTT.

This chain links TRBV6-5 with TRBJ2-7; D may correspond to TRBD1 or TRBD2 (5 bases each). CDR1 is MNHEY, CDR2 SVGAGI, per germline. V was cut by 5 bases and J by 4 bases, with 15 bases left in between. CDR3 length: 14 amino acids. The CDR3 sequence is CASSPQRGEYEQYF. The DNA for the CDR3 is TGTGCCAGCAGTCCACAGAGGGGCGAGTACGAGCAGTACTTC.

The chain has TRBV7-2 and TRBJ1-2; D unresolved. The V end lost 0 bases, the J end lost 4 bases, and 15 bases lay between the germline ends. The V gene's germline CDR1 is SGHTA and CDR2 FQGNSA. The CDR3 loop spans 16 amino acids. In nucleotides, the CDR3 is TGTGCCAGCAGCTTAGCGGGATCCCGGACGGGCTATGGCTACACCTTC. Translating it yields CASSLAGSRTGYGYTF.

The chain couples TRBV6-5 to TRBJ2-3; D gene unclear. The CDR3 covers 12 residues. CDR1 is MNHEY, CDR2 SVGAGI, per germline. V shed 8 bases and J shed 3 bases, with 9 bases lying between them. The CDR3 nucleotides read TGTGCCAGCGGGCGGCGTACAGATACGCAGTATTTT. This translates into CASGRRTDTQYF.

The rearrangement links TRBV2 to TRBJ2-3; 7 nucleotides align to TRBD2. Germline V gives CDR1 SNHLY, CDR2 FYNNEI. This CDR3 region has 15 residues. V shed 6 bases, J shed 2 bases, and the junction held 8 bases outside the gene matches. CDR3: CASRGRGTITDTQYF. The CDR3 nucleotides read TGTGCCAGCAGAGGGCGGGGGACTATCACAGATACGCAGTATTTT.

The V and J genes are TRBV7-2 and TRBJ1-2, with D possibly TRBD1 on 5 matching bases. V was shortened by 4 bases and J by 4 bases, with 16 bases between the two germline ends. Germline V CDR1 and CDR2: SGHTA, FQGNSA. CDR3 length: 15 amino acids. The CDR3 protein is CASSSLSGGGYGYTF. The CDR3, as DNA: TGTGCCAGCAGCTCCCTCTCGGGGGGAGGCTATGGCTACACCTTC.

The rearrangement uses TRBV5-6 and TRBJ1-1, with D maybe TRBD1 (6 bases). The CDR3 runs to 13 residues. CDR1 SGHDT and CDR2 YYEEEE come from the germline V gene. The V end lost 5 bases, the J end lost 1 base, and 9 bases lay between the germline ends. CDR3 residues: CASSLGGNTEAFF. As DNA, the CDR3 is TGTGCCAGCAGTCTAGGGGGGAACACTGAAGCTTTCTTT.

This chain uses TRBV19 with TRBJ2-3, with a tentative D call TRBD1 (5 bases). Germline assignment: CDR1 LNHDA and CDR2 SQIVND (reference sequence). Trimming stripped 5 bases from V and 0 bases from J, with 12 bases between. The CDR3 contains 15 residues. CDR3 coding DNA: TGTGCCAGTAGTCCATACAGGTCTAGCACAGATACGCAGTATTTT. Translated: CASSPYRSSTDTQYF.

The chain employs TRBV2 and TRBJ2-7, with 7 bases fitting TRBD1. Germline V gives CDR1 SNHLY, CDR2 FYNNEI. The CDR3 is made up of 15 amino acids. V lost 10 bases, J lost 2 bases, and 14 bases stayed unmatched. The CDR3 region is CANSRGQSPTYEQYF. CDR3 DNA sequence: TGTGCCAACTCACGGGGACAGTCGCCCACCTACGAGCAGTACTTC.

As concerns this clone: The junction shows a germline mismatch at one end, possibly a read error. The DNA for the CDR3 is TGTGCCAGCAGCTTATGGCAGGGGAACCCCGGGGAGCTGTTTTTT. It is translated as CASSLWQGNPGELFF. This chain joins TRBV11-2 and TRBJ2-2, with a possible D match to TRBD1 (6 bases). Germline-derived CDR1 and CDR2 are SGHAT and FQNNGV. This CDR3 is built from 15 residues.

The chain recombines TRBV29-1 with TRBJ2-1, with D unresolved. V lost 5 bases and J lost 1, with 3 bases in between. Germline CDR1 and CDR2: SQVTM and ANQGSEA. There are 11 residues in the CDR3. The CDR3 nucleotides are TGCAGCGTTTCTTCCTACAATGAGCAGTTCTTC. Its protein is CSVSSYNEQFF.

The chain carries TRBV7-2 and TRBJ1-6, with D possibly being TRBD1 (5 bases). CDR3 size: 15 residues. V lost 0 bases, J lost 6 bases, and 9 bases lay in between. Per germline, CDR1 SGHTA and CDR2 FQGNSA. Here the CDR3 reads CASSLAWGLNSPLHF. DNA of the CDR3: TGTGCCAGCAGCTTAGCGTGGGGACTTAATTCACCCCTCCACTTT.

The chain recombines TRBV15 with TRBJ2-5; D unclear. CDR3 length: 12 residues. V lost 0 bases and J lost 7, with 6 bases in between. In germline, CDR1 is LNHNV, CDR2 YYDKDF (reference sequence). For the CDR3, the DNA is TGTGCCACCAGCAGAGATGTTGGGACCCAGTACTTC. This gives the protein CATSRDVGTQYF.

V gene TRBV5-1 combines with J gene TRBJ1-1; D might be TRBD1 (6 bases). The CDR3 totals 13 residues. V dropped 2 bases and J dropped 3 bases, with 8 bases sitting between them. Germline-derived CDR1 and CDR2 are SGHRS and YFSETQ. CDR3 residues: CASSLKGDTEAFF. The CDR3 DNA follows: TGCGCCAGCAGCTTAAAGGGGGACACTGAAGCTTTCTTT.

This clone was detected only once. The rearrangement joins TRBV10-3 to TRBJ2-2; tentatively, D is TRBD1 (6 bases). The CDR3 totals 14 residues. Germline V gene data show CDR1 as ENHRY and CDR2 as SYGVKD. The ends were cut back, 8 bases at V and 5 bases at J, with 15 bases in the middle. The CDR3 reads CAIGSGEWTGELFF. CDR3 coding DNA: TGTGCCATCGGGTCAGGGGAGTGGACCGGGGAGCTGTTTTTT.

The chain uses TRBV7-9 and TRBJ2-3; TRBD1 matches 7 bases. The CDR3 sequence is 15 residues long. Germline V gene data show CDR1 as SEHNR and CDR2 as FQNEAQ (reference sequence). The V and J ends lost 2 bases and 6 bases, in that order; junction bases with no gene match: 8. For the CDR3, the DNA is TGTGCCAGCAGCTTACCTTGGGCACAGGGGGATACGCAGTATTTT. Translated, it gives CASSLPWAQGDTQYF.

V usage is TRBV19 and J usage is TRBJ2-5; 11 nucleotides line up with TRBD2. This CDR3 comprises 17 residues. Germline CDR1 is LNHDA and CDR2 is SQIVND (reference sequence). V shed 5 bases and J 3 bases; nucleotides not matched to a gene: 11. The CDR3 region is CASSFSGGAGQKETQYF. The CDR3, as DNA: TGTGCCAGTAGTTTTAGCGGGGGGGCTGGGCAGAAAGAGACCCAGTACTTC.